This T cell receptor beta chain was found in a study of T-cell memory formation after mild COVID-19. This clonotype was seen more than once but under ten times. The antigen is undetermined. Study-wide results and limits: Clones that got smaller from day 15 to 85 had even CD4/CD8, while clones growing later tipped toward CD4+.

TCRdb analysed the 5' RACE reads with MiXCR anew, one entry per CDR3 protein. The table records roughly 450,000 distinct CDR3 sequences, around 17% of them present only once. Germline-derived CDR1 and CDR2 are DFQATT and SNEGSKA (reference sequence). This CDR3 contains 15 residues. With V trimmed by 6 bases and J by 10 bases, 17 bases remained unmatched. This chain connects TRBV20-1 to TRBJ2-5; TRBD2 agrees at 10 bases. The source material was PBMCs or a T cell subset sorted from them (not recorded which). This clonotype originated in a man aged 18 to 30 who had mild COVID-19 (a few samples of this study predate the infection). Cell type and time point are not known. CDR3 residues: CSAITLAGPRQGQYF. CDR3 sequence (DNA): TGCAGTGCGATCACACTAGCGGGGCCTCGTCAAGGCCAGTACTTC.